This T cell receptor beta chain comes out of a study of yellow fever vaccine responses in identical twins. Per germline, CDR1 SGHRS and CDR2 YFSETQ. Trimming pared 4 bases from V and 10 bases from J, leaving 13 bases between. This CDR3 is built from 12 residues. Via MiXCR, TCRdb re-called the RT-PCR reads, giving one row per CDR3 protein. The sample records 1,000 to 1,500 distinct CDR3 sequences, roughly nine tenths being singletons. The chain employs TRBV5-1 and TRBJ2-3; D is possibly TRBD2 (7 bases). The sequencing here drew on T cells from blood (PBMCs), unsorted or a sorted subset (not recorded which), taken before or after yellow fever vaccination (not recorded which). The source of this sequence is a female donor who received the yellow fever vaccine. The DNA of the CDR3 is TGCGCCAGCAGCCCGAAGGGGGGGTCGCAGTATTTT. Amino acids: CASSPKGGSQYF.